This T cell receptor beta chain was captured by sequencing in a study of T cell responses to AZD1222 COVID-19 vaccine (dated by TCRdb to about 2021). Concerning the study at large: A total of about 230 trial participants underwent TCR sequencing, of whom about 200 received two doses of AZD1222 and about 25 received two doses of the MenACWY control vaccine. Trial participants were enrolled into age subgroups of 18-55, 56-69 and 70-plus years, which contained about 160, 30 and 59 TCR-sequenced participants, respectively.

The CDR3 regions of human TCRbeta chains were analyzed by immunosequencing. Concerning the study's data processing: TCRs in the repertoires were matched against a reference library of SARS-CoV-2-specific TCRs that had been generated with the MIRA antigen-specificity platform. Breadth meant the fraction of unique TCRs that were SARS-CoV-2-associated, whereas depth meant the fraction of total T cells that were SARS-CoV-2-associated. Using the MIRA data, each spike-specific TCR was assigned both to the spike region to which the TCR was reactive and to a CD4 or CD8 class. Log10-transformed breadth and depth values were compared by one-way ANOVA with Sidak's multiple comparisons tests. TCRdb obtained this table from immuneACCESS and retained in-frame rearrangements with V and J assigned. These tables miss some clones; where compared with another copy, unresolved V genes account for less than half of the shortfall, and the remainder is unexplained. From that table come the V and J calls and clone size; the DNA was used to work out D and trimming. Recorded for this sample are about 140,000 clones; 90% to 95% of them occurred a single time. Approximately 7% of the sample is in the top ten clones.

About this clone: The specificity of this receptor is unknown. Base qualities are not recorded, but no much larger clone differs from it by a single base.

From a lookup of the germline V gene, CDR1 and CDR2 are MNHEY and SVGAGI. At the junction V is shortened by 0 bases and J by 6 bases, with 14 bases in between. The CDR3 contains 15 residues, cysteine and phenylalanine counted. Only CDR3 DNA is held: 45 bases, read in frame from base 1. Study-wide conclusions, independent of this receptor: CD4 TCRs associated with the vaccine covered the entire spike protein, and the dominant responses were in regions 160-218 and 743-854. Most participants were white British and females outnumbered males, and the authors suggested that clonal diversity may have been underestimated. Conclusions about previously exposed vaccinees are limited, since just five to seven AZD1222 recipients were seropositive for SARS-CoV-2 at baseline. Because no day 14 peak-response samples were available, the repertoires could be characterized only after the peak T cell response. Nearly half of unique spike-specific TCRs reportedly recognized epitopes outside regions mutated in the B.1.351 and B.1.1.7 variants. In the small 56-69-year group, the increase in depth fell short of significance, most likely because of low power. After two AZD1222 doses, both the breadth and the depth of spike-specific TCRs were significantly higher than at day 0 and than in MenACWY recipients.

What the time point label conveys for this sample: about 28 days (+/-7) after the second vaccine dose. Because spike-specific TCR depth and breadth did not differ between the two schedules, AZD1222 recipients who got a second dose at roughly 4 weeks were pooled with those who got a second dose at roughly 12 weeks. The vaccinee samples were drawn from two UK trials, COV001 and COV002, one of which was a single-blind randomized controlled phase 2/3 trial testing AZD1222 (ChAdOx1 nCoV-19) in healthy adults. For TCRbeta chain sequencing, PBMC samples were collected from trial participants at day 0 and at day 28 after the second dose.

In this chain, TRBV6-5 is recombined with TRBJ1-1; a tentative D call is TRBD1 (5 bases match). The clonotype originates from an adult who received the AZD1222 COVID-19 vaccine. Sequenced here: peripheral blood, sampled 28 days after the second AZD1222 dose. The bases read TGTGCCAGCAGTTACTCGACCCGAGGGGACGCTGAAGCTTTCTTT. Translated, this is CASSYSTRGDAEAFF.